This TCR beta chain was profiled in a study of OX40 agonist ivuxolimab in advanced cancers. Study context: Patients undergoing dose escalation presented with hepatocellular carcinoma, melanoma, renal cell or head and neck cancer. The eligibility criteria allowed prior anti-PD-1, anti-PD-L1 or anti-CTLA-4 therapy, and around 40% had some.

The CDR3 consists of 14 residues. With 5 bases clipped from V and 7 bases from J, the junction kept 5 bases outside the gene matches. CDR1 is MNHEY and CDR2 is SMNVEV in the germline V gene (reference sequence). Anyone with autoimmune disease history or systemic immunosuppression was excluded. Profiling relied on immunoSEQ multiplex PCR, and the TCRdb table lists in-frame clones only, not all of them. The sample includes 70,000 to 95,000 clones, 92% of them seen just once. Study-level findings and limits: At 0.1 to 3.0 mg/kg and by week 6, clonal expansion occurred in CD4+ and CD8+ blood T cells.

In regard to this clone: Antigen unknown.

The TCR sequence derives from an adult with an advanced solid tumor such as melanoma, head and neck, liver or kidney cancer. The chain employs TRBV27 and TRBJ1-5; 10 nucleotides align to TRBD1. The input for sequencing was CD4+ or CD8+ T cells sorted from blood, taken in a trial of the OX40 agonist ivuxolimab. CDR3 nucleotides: TGTGCCAGCAGTCGGCGACAGGGGGCACAGCCCCAGCATTTT. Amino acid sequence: CASSRRQGAQPQHF.